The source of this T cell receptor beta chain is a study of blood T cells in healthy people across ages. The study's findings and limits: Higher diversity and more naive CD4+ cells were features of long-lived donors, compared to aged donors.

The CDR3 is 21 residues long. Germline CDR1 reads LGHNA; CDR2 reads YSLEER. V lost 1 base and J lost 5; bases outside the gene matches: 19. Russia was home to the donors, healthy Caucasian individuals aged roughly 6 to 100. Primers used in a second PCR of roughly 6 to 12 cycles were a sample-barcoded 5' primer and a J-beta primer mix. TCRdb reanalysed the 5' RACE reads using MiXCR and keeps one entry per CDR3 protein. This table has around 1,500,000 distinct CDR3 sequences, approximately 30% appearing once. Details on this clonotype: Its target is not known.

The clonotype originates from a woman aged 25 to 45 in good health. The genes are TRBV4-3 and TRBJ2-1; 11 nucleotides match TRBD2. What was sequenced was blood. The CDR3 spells CASSQGPGLAGGVGGNNEQFF. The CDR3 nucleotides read TGCGCCAGCAGCCAAGGCCCGGGTCTAGCGGGAGGAGTAGGAGGCAACAATGAGCAGTTCTTC.